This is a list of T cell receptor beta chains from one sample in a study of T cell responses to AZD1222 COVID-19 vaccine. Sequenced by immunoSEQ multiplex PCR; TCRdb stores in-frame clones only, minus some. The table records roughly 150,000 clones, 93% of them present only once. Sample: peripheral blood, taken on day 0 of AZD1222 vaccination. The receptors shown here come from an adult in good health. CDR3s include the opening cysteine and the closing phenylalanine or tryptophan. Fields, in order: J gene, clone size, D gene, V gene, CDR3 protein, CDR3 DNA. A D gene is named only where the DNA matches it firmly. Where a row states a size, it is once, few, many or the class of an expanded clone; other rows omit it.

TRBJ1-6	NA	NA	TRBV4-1	CASSQLPRGFLARNSPLHF	TGCGCCAGCAGCCAATTGCCACGGGGGTTCCTCGCCCGGAATTCACCCCTCCACTTT
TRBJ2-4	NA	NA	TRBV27	CASSHYTGPLAKNIQYF	TGTGCCAGCAGCCACTATACAGGGCCACTAGCCAAAAACATTCAGTACTTC
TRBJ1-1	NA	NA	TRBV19	CASSIVGETEAFF	TGTGCCAGTAGTATAGTTGGGGAGACTGAAGCTTTCTTT
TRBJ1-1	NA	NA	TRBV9	CASSVGPRNTEAFF	TGTGCCAGCAGCGTGGGTCCTAGGAACACTGAAGCTTTCTTT
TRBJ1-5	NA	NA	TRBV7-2	CASSLDRGQPQHF	TGTGCCAGCAGCTTAGACCGCGGTCAGCCCCAGCATTTT
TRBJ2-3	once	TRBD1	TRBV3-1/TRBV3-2	CASSGTALRTDTQYF	TGTGCCAGCAGCGGGACAGCTCTAAGGACAGATACGCAGTATTTT
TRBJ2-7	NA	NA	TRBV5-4	CASSLKRLGRTYEQYF	TGTGCCAGCAGCCTAAAGCGACTCGGACGAACCTACGAGCAGTACTTC
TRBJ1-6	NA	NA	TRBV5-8	CASVVSTLKMLPLHF	TGTGCCAGCGTCGTCAGCACACTAAAAATGTTACCCCTCCACTTT
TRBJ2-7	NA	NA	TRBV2	CASSFTPRYEQYF	TGTGCCAGCAGTTTCACCCCTAGGTACGAGCAGTACTTC
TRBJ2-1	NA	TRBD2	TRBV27	CASSSGASGFEQFF	TGTGCCAGCAGTTCCGGGGCTAGCGGCTTTGAGCAGTTCTTC
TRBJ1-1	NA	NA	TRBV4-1	CASSQVAGNTEAFF	TGCGCCAGCAGCCAAGTTGCAGGGAACACTGAAGCTTTCTTT
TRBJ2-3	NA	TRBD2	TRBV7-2	CASSLGLAGGLALSDTQYF	TGTGCCAGCAGCTTAGGACTAGCGGGGGGCCTTGCTTTGTCTGATACGCAGTATTTT
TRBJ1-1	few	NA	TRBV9	CASTGAGGTEAFF	TGTGCCAGCACGGGGGCGGGAGGCACTGAAGCTTTCTTT
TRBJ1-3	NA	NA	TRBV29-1	CSVIGRGNTIYF	TGCAGCGTTATTGGGCGTGGAAACACCATATATTTT
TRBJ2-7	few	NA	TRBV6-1	CASSEAGADSYEQYF	TGTGCCAGCAGTGAAGCTGGGGCAGACTCCTACGAGCAGTACTTC
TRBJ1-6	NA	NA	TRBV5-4	CASSLRGFNSPLHF	TGTGCCAGCAGCTTGAGAGGGTTCAATTCACCCCTCCACTTT
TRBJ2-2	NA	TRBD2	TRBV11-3	CASTIGGTGELFF	TGTGCCAGCACCATCGGGGGGACCGGGGAGCTGTTTTTT
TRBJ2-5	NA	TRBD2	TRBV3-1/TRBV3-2	CASSHTLIAGEVGTQYF	TGTGCCAGCAGCCATACATTGATAGCGGGGGAGGTTGGGACCCAGTACTTC
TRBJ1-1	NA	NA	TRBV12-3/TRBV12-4	CASSLAGNTEAFF	TGTGCCAGCAGTTTAGCGGGGAACACTGAAGCTTTCTTT
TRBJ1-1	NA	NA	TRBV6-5	CASMPSVILDTEAFF	TGTGCCAGCATGCCGAGTGTAATACTGGACACTGAAGCTTTCTTT
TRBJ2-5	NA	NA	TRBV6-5	CASSRRERETQYF	TGTGCCAGCAGCCGACGGGAAAGAGAGACCCAGTACTTC
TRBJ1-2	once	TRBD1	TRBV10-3	CATTGIYGYTF	TGTGCCACGACAGGGATCTATGGCTACACCTTC